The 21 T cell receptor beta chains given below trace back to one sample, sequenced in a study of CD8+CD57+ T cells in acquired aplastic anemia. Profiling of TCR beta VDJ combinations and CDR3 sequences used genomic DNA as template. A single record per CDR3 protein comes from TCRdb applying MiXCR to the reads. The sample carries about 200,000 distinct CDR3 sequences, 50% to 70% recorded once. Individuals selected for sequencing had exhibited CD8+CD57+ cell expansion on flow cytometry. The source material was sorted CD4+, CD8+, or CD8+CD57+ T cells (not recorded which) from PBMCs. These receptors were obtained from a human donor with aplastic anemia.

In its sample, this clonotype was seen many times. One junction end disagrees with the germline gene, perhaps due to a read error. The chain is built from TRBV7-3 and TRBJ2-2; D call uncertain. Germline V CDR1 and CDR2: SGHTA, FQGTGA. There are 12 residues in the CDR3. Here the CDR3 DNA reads TGTGCTAGCAGCCCCCCGACCGGGGAGCTGTTTTTT. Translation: CASSPPTGELFF.

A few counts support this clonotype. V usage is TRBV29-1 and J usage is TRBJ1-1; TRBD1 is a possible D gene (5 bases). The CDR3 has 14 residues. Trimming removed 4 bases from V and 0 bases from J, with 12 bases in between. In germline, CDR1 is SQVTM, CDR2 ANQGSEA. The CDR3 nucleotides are TGCAGCGTTGCCTGGGGGATGGTGAACACTGAAGCTTTCTTT. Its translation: CSVAWGMVNTEAFF.

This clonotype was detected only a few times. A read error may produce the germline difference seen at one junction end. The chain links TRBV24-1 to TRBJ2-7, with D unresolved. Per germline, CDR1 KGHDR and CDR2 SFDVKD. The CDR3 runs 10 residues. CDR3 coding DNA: TGTGCCACGAGTGCCTCAGAGCAGTACTTC. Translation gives CATSASEQYF.

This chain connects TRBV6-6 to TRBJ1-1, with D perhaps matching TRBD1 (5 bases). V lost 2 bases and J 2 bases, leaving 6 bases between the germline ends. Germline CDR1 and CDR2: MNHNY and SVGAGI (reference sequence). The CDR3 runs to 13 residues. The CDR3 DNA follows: TGTGCCAGCAGTTACCGGGACAACACTGAAGCTTTCTTT. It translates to CASSYRDNTEAFF.

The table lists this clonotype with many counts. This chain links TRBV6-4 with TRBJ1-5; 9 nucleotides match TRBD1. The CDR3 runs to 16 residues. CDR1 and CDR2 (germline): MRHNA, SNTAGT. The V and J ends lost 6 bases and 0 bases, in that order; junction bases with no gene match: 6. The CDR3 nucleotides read TGTGCCAGCAGATGGACAGGGGCTAATAGCAATCAGCCCCAGCATTTT. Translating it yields CASRWTGANSNQPQHF.

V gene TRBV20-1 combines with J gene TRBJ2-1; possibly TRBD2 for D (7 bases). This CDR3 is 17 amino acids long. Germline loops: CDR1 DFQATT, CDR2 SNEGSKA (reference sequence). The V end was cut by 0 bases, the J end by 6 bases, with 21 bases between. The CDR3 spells CSARDRGQSGAFNEQFF. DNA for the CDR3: TGCAGTGCTAGAGATCGGGGGCAGAGCGGGGCGTTCAATGAGCAGTTCTTC.

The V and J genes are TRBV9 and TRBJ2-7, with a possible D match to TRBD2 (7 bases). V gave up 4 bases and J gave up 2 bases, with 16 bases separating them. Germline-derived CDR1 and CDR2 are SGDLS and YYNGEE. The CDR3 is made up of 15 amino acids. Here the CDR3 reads CASSQGGALTYEQYF. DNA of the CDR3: TGTGCCAGCAGCCAAGGGGGGGCCCTCACCTACGAGCAGTACTTC.

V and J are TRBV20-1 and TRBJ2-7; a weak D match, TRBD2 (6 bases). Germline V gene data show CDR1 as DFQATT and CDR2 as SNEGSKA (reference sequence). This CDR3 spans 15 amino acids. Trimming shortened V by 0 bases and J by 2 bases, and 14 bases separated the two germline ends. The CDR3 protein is CSARDRRRDPYEQYF. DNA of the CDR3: TGCAGTGCTAGAGATCGACGGAGGGACCCCTACGAGCAGTACTTC.

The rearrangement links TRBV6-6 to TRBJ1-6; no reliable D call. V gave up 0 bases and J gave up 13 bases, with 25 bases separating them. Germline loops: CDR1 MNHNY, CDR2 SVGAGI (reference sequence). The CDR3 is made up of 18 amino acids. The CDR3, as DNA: TGTGCCAGCAGTTACTCGATCCCGGTTACTAACCCCCTTTTGCCCCTCCACTTT. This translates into CASSYSIPVTNPLLPLHF.

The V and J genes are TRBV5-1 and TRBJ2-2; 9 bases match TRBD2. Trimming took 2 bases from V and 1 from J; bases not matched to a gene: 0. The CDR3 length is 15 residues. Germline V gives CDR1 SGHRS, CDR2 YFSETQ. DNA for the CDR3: TGCGCCAGCAGCTTACTAGCGGGGAACACCGGGGAGCTGTTTTTT. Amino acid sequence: CASSLLAGNTGELFF.

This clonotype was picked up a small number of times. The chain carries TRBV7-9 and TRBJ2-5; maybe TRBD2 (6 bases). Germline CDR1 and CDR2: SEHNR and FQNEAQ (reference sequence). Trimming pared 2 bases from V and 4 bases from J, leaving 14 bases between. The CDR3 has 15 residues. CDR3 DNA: TGTGCCAGCAGCTTATGGTCGGGAGTTGTAGAGACCCAGTACTTC. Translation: CASSLWSGVVETQYF.

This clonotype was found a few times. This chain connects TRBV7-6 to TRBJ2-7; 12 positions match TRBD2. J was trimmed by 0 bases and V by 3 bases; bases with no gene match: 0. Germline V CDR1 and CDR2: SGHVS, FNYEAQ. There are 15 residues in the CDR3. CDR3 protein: CASSLTSGSSYEQYF. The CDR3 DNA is TGTGCCAGCAGCTTGACTAGCGGGAGCTCCTACGAGCAGTACTTC.

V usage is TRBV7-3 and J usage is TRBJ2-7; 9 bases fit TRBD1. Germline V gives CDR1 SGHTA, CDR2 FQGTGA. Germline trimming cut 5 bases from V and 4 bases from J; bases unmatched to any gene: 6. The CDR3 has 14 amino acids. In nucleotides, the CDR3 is TGTGCCAGCAGCGCGTCCGGGACAGGGTACGAGCAGTACTTC. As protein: CASSASGTGYEQYF.

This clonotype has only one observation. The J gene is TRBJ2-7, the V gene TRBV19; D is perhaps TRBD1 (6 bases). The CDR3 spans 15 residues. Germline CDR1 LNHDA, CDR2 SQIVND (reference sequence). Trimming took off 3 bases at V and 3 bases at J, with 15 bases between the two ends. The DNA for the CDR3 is TGTGCCAGTAGTATGGGGGCGGATGGGTTCTACGAGCAGTACTTC. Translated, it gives CASSMGADGFYEQYF.

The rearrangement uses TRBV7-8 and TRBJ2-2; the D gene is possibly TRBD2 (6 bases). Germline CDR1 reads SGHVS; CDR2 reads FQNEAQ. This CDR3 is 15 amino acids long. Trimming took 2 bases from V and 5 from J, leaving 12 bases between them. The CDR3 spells CASSLSAGRTGELFF. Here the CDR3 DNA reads TGTGCCAGCAGCTTATCGGCGGGGCGGACCGGGGAGCTGTTTTTT.

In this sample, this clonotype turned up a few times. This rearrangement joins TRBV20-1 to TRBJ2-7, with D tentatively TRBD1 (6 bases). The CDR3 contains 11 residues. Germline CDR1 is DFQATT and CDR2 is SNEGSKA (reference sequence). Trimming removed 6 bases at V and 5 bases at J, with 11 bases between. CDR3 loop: CSAPGAHEQYF. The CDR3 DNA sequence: TGCAGTGCCCCAGGGGCTCACGAGCAGTACTTC.

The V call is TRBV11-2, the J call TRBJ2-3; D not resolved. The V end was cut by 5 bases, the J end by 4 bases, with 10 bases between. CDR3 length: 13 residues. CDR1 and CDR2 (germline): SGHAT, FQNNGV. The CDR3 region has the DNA TGTGCCAGCAGCCTAATCGGCCCAGATACGCAGTATTTT. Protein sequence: CASSLIGPDTQYF.

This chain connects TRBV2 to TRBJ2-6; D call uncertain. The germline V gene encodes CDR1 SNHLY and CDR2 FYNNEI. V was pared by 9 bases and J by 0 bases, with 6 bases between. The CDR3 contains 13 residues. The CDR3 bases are TGTGCCAGAACCTTCTCTGGGGCCAACGTCCTGACTTTC. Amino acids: CARTFSGANVLTF. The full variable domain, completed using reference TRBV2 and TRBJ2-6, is EPEVTQTPSHQVTQMGQEVILRCVPISNHLYFYWYRQILGQKVEFLVSFYNNEISEKSEIFDDQFSVERPDGSNFTLKIRSTKLEDSAMYFCARTFSGANVLTFGAGSRLTVL.

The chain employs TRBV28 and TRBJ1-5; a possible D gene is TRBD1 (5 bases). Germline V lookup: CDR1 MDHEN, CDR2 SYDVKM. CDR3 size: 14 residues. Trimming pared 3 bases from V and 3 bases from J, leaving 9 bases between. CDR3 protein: CASSFLRDNQPQHF. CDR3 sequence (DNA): TGTGCCAGCAGTTTCCTCAGGGACAATCAGCCCCAGCATTTT.

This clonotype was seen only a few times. The CDR3: CASSLAYTDTQYF. The CDR3, as DNA: TGTGCCAGCAGCTTGGCTTACACAGATACGCAGTATTTT. The chain uses TRBV7-6 and TRBJ2-3, with unresolved D. Trimming left V 3 bases short and J 2 bases short, with 6 bases between. Germline V gene data show CDR1 as SGHVS and CDR2 as FNYEAQ. The CDR3 totals 13 residues.

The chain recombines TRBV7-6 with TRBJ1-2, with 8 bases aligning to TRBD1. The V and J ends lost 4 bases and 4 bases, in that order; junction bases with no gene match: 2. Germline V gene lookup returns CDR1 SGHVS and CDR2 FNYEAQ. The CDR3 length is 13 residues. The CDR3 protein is CASSCGTGYGYTF. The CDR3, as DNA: TGTGCCAGCAGCTGCGGGACAGGCTATGGCTACACCTTC. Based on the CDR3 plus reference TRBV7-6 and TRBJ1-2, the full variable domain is GAGVSQSPRYKVTKRGQDVALRCDPISGHVSLYWYRQALGQGPEFLTYFNYEAQQDKSGLPNDRFSAERPEGSISTLTIQRTEQRDSAMYRCASSCGTGYGYTFGSGTRLTVV.